This TCR beta chain was identified in a study of blood T cell repertoires in COVID-19. For the study at large: PBMCs, B-cell-depleted T cells, or T cells provided the cDNA or gDNA that made up the material.

Clones were sequenced by immunoSEQ multiplex PCR, and TCRdb holds only the in-frame ones, with some missing. The sample carries about 100,000 clones, over 80% recorded once. From germline, CDR1 is MNHEY and CDR2 SMNVEV (reference sequence). The CDR3 is 15 residues long. Trimming stripped 5 bases from V and 1 base from J, with 14 bases between. The chain couples TRBV27 to TRBJ1-2; D is uncertain. Sequenced sample: peripheral blood. The origin of this receptor is a man over 45 with active or convalescent COVID-19. Written as DNA, the CDR3 is TGTGCCAGCAGTCCCCGCGGAGGGTTTAACTATGGCTACACCTTC. Amino acid sequence: CASSPRGGFNYGYTF.